Following are 9 T cell receptor beta chains from one sample sequenced in a study of blood T cell repertoires in COVID-19 (dated by TCRdb to 2020 to 2022). The library was produced with the immunoSEQ multiplex PCR assay. In TCRdb, the immuneACCESS table is reduced to in-frame sequences with V and J assigned. These tables do not hold every clone; where another copy was compared, an unresolved V gene accounts for under half, and the others remain unexplained. This sample holds 50,000 to 55,000 clones; around 84% were observed only once. Clones ranked in the top ten supply 12% to 15% of the sample. Sequenced sample: peripheral blood. The receptors were gathered from a man between 65 and 79 years old with acute or convalescent COVID-19.

The rearrangement links TRBV6-6 to TRBJ1-3; TRBD1 agrees at 10 bases. This CDR3 has 14 amino acids. With 6 bases clipped from V and 10 bases from J, the junction kept 9 bases outside the gene matches. Per the germline V gene, CDR1 is MNHNY and CDR2 is SVGAGI (reference sequence). CDR3 DNA sequence: TGTGCCAGCAGCATCCGGGACAGGGGAGGAACCATATATTTT. This sequence encodes CASSIRDRGGTIYF.

This chain links TRBV2 with TRBJ1-3, with D maybe TRBD1 (5 bases). The CDR3 is 16 residues long. Trimming stripped 6 bases from V and 0 bases from J, with 15 bases between. Germline CDR1 SNHLY, CDR2 FYNNEI. CDR3 coding DNA: TGTGCCAGCAGCCAACAGGCACCTAACTCTGGAAACACCATATATTTT. Translated, it gives CASSQQAPNSGNTIYF.

The chain carries TRBV18 and TRBJ2-7; TRBD1 agrees at 7 bases. The germline CDR1 and CDR2 sequences are KGHSH and LQKENI. The ends lost 3 bases at V and 7 bases at J; junction bases unmatched: 12. This CDR3 is 15 amino acids long. Here the CDR3 DNA reads TGTGCCAGCTCACCTACCCAGACAGGGATCGGAGAGCAGTACGTC. This sequence encodes CASSPTQTGIGEQYV.

This clone occurred a few times. The V and J genes are TRBV16 and TRBJ2-2; D possibly corresponds to TRBD2 (5 bases). The CDR3 has 15 amino acids. The ends were cut back, 4 bases at V and 6 bases at J, with 15 bases in the middle. The germline gives CDR1 KGHSY, CDR2 FQNENV. CDR3 sequence reads: CASSPYLGEPGELFF. CDR3 coding DNA: TGTGCCAGCAGCCCCTACCTCGGGGAGCCCGGGGAGCTGTTTTTT.

This clone appeared once. CDR3 coding DNA: TGTGCCACCAGATACAGGGGCACAGATACGCAGTATTTT. Protein: CATRYRGTDTQYF. The chain uses TRBV15 and TRBJ2-3; D is possibly TRBD1 (6 bases). V was trimmed by 6 bases and J by 1 base, leaving 8 bases between them. CDR1 is LNHNV, CDR2 YYDKDF, per germline (reference sequence). The CDR3 totals 13 residues.

The rearrangement joins TRBV5-1 to TRBJ2-1, with 10 positions matching TRBD2. Germline V gives CDR1 SGHRS, CDR2 YFSETQ. J gave up 6 bases and V 2 bases, and 5 bases lay outside the gene matches. This CDR3 region has 15 residues. CDR3 in DNA: TGCGCCAGCAGCTTAGCGGGAGGGGTGGGCAATGAGCAGTTCTTC. This translates into CASSLAGGVGNEQFF.

This chain links TRBV5-4 with TRBJ1-1; 9 positions match TRBD1. V lost 3 bases to trimming and J lost 4 bases; unmatched junction nucleotides: 4. There are 14 residues in the CDR3. The germline gives CDR1 SGHNT, CDR2 YYREEE (reference sequence). The CDR3 here is CASSYQTGGTEAFF. CDR3 bases: TGTGCCAGCAGCTATCAGACAGGGGGCACTGAAGCTTTCTTT.

The chain employs TRBV4-1 and TRBJ2-3; 7 bases fit TRBD2. Germline CDR1 and CDR2: MGHRA and YSYEKL. The CDR3 consists of 17 residues. V shed 4 bases and J 4 bases; nucleotides not matched to a gene: 14. This CDR3 reads CASSPGEWGGKPDTQYF. CDR3 in DNA: TGCGCCAGCAGCCCGGGGGAGTGGGGAGGGAAGCCAGATACGCAGTATTTT.

The chain couples TRBV5-4 to TRBJ1-3; D unclear. Deletions cut 5 bases from V and 0 bases from J, with 18 bases between. The germline gives CDR1 SGHNT, CDR2 YYREEE (reference sequence). There are 17 residues in the CDR3. DNA for the CDR3: TGTGCCAGCAGTCGTAGTGGATCAGGATACTCTGGAAACACCATATATTTT. Protein: CASSRSGSGYSGNTIYF.